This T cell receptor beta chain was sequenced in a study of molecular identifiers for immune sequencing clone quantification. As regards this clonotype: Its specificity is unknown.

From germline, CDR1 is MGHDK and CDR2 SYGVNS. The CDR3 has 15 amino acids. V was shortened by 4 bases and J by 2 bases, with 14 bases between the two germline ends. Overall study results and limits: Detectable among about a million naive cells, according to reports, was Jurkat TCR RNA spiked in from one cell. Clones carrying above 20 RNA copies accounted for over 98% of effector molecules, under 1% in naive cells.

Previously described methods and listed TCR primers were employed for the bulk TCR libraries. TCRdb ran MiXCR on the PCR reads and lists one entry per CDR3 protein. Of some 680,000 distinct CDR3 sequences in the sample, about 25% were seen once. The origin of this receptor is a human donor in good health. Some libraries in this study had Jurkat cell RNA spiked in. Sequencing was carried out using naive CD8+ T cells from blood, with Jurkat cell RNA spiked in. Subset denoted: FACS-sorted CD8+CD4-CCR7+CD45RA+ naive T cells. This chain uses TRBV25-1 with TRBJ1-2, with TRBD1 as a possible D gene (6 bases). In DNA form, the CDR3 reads TGTGCCAGCAGTGGCCCTCCGACAGGAAACTATGGCTACACCTTC. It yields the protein CASSGPPTGNYGYTF.